This record looks at one T cell receptor (beta chain) sequence and its context. The antigen remains unidentified. The sample has other DNA sequences that encode this CDR3 too. Primers included in the PCR were 60 Vbeta and 13 Jbeta primers. Authors' analysis steps: Roughly 11 million shared chains were among the about 80 million unique TCR beta chains that a later analysis counted. Only in-frame clones appear in the TCRdb table, and some are missing; sequencing was by immunoSEQ multiplex PCR. V and J calls and clone size come straight from that table; D and trimming were deduced from the DNA. The data hold more than 100,000 clones, with 70% to 90% observed a single time. The data originate from a study of cytomegalovirus exposure and HLA in healthy donors. Study-wide points: What a later analysis showed was that several of the most significant clusters appeared linked to common viral pathogens.

V lost 4 bases, J lost 1 base, and 4 bases stayed unmatched. Germline V lookup: CDR1 LGHNA, CDR2 YNFKEQ. This CDR3 contains 16 residues. The chain is built from TRBV4-2 and TRBJ2-3, with 11 nucleotides matching TRBD1. The sequencing input was PBMCs. The sequence was collected from a man in his forties in good health and CMV-seronegative. DNA of the CDR3: TGTGCCAGCAGCCCCGGGACAGGGGGGGGCACAGATACGCAGTATTTT. Its protein is CASSPGTGGGTDTQYF.